What follows is one TCR beta chain and its context. Its cognate antigen is unknown. The sample contains more than one DNA sequence encoding this CDR3. The data belong to a study of shared clonotypes between healthy human individuals. Study-level findings and limits: Larger estimated richness was generally seen in naive subsets than in memory subsets.

The CDR3 loop spans 13 amino acids. Germline V gives CDR1 SGHRS, CDR2 YFSETQ. V was shortened by 2 bases and J by 2 bases, with 8 bases between the two germline ends. Original processing notes: Junction-only sequences produced by ImmunoSEQ had no quality scores, so filtering differed. Profiling relied on immunoSEQ multiplex PCR, and the TCRdb table lists in-frame clones only, not all of them. From that table come the V and J calls and clone size; the DNA was used to work out D and trimming. The sample has under 600,000 clones, about 98% seen once. Cells designated naive CD8 were CD45RO-negative and were positively selected for CCR7, with terminally differentiated effector memory CD45RA+ cells excluded.

This chain uses TRBV5-1 with TRBJ2-7; the D is unclear. The receptor was isolated from a man aged 30 to 39 in good health. The sequencing sample was made of naive CD8+ T cells sorted from blood. DNA for the CDR3: TGCGCCAGCAGCTTAGGCAGAACCTACGAGCAGTACTTC. This sequence encodes CASSLGRTYEQYF. Filled out from reference TRBV5-1 and TRBJ2-7, the complete variable domain reads KAGVTQTPRYLIKTRGQQVTLSCSPISGHRSVSWYQQTPGQGLQFLFEYFSETQRNKGNFPGRFSGRQFSNSRSEMNVSTLELGDSALYLCASSLGRTYEQYFGPGTRLTVT.